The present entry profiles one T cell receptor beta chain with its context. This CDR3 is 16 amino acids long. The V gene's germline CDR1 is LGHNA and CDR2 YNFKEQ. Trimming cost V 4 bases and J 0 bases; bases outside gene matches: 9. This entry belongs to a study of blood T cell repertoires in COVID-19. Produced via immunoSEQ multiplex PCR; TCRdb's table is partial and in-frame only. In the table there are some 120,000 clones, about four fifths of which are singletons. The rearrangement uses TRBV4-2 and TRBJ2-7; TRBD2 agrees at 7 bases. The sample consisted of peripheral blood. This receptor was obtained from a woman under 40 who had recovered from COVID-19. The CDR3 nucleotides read TGTGCCAGCAGCCTAGAAACCGGGACTACCTCCTACGAGCAGTACTTC. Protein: CASSLETGTTSYEQYF.